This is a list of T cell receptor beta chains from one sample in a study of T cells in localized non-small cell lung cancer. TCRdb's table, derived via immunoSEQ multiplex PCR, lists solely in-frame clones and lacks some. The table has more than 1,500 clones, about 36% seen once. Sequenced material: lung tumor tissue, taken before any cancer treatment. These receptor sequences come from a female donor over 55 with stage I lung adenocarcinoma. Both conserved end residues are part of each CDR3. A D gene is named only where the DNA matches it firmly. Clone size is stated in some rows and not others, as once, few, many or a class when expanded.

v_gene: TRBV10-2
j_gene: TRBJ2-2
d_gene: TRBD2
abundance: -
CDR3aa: CASSALGLASGELFF
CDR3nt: TGCGCCAGCAGCGCGCTGGGACTAGCTAGCGGGGAGCTGTTTTTT

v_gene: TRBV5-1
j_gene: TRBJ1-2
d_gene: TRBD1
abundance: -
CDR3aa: CASSLDRGSNYGYTF
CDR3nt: TGCGCCAGCAGCTTGGACAGGGGGAGTAACTATGGCTACACCTTC

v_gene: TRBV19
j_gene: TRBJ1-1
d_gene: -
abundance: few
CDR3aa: CASSLALGGTEAFF
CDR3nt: TGTGCCAGTAGCCTCGCGTTAGGAGGCACTGAAGCTTTCTTT

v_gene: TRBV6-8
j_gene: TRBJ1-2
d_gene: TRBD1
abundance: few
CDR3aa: CASSGTGEAGYTF
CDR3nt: TGTGCCAGCAGTGGGACAGGGGAAGCTGGCTACACCTTC

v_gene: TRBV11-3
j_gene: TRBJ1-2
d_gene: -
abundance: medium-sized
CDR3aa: CASSMGGGGAPGGYTF
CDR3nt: TGTGCCAGCAGCATGGGAGGCGGGGGCGCCCCGGGAGGCTACACCTTC

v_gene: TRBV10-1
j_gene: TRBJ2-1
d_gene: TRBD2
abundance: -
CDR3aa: CVSSESPTSGGRNEQFF
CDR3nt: TGCGTCAGCAGTGAGTCTCCGACTAGCGGGGGACGGAATGAGCAGTTCTTC

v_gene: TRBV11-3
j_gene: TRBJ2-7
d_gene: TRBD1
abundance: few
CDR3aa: CASSPGQSGDEQYF
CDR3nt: TGTGCCAGCAGCCCGGGACAGAGTGGGGACGAGCAGTACTTC

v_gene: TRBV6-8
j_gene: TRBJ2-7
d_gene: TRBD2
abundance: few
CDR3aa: CASSSPGTSSYEQYF
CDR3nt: TGTGCCAGCAGTTCCCCCGGGACTAGCTCCTACGAGCAGTACTTC

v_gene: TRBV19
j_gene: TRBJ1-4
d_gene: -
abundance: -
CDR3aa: CASSIFGGLANEKLFF
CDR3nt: TGTGCCAGTAGTATATTTGGAGGGCTGGCTAATGAAAAACTGTTTTTT

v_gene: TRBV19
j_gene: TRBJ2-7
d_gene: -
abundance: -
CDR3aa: CASSIQADSYEQYF
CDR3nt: TGTGCCAGTAGTATCCAGGCAGACTCCTACGAGCAGTACTTC

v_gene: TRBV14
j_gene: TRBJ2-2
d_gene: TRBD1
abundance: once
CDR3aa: CASSQWDRWRELFF
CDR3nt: TGTGCCAGCAGCCAATGGGACAGGTGGCGGGAGCTGTTTTTT

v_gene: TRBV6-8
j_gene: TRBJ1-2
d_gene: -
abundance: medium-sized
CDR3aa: CASSYGADYGYTF
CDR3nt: TGTGCCAGCAGTTACGGGGCGGACTATGGCTACACCTTC

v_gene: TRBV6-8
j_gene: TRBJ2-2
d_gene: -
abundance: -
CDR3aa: CASRDDTGELFF
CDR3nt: TGTGCCAGCAGGGATGACACCGGGGAGCTGTTTTTT

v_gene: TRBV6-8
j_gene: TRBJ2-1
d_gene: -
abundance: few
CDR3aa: CASSPRAVGEQFF
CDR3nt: TGTGCCAGCAGCCCACGGGCAGTTGGTGAGCAGTTCTTC

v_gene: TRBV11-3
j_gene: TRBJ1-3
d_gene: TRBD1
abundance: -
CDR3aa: CASSPGQGPGNTIYF
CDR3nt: TGTGCCAGCAGCCCGGGACAGGGACCTGGAAACACCATATATTTT

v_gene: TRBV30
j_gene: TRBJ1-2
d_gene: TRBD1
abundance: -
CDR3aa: CAWSSQGKGYGYTF
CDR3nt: TGTGCCTGGAGCTCACAGGGGAAGGGCTATGGCTACACCTTC

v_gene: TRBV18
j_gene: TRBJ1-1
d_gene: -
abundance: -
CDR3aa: CASSPIGRANEAFF
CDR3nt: TGTGCCAGCTCACCCATAGGAAGAGCCAATGAAGCTTTCTTT